The present entry profiles one T cell receptor (beta chain) with its context. This clonotype was observed at least ten times. This clone's antigen is unknown. The record has no base qualities; no much larger clone is one base away. To prepare the library, multiplex PCR was applied. Sequenced using an Illumina HiSeq 4000. iRepertoire HTBI primers and Arm-PCR amplification of CDR3 regions were used to construct TCR beta libraries. Before sequencing, the PCR products went through gel purification. On the authors' methods: A total of 62 TRBV and under 15 TRBJ segments were identified across samples and were used for gene usage analysis of CDR3 amino acid clonotypes. COPE and FqMerger were used to merge filtered high-quality paired reads into contigs. BLAST was used to align contigs to the IMGT TRBV, TRBD and TRBJ reference genes, and CDR3 was defined following IMGT. Clonotypes above 0.1% frequency were classified as highly expanded clones. Repertoire diversity was measured by Shannon entropy, and V-J evenness by the Gini coefficient. A clonotype found in more than one individual was treated as public. TCRdb cleaned the public reads at Q25 with fastp, built clones with MiXCR and kept in-frame beta chains. Each entry merges the rows of one CDR3 protein and shows their most common DNA and genes. The V and J calls were not made by the authors but by TCRdb's processing. This sample is represented by 410,000 or so distinct CDR3 sequences; approximately 15% of them were singletons. 16% of the sample goes to the ten largest clones.

Taken from cysteine to phenylalanine, the CDR3 has 14 residues. The retained sequence is limited to the CDR3, 42 bases, with the frame set at the first base. Relative to germline, V is 5 bases shorter and J is 2 bases shorter, with 13 bases between their ends. CDR1 and CDR2, looked up from the germline V gene (reference sequence), are LGHDT and YNNKEL. In the paper's terms, the time point label means: newly diagnosed GD, antithyroid drugs for less than 3 months. RNA was extracted from PBMCs in TRIzol for both TCR sequencing and RNA sequencing. Graves' disease was diagnosed according to American Thyroid Association guidelines. The patients came from an endocrinology department in Xi'an, China. From each patient, 7.5 to 9.5 milliliters of peripheral blood was collected into an EDTA anticoagulant tube. Ficoll Paque Plus density gradient separation was used to isolate PBMCs, and no further T cell sorting was done. RNA quality was checked with an Agilent 2100 Bioanalyzer and agarose gel, and concentration with a NanoDrop 2000.

This specimen belongs to a study of regulatory T cells in long-lasting Graves disease (dated by TCRdb to the early 2020s). At the level of the whole study: Newly diagnosed Graves' disease patients had taken antithyroid drugs for less than 3 months. A total of 33 samples underwent TCR sequencing, from about 13 patients with persistent Graves' disease and 20 or so patients with newly diagnosed Graves' disease. Peripheral blood TCR sequencing and RNA sequencing compared persistent Graves' disease patients with newly diagnosed Graves' disease patients. The study was registered as a clinical trial and conducted in China.

General findings and caveats noted by the study authors: Lower TCR Shannon entropy and fewer highly expanded clones were observed in persistent Graves' disease patients than in newly diagnosed patients, which suggested clonal expansion. The authors noted that the small sample size was a limitation that may lower accuracy. Sequencing and analysis were restricted to the TCR beta chain. Because the primary lesion, thyroid tissue, could not be accessed, the study looked at peripheral blood alone. Patients with persistent disease shared more public clonotypes (around 2,700) than newly diagnosed patients did (about 970). Preferential use of TRBV28, TRBJ1-2 and TRBJ2-5 was observed in persistent disease, whereas TRBV20-1 and TRBJ2-1 were favored in newly diagnosed disease.

The same data also contributed to another study, on T cells in Graves' hyperthyroidism and ophthalmopathy. The second paper states: A patient counted as having stable Graves' hyperthyroidism if no progression to ophthalmopathy occurred over 18 months of follow-up. The hyperthyroidism patients were between 18 and 65 years old and newly diagnosed, with a disease duration of less than 2 months. Patients with uncontrolled infections, other autoimmune diseases, pregnancy or lactation were excluded. Diagnoses were based on clinical symptoms, serum thyroxine and TRAb, thyroid ultrasound and orbital computed tomography. The first round of RT-PCR for the TCR CDR3 was performed with the HTBI primer set and the Qiagen OneStep RT-PCR kit. Most expanded thyroid clonotypes (frequency above 0.001) were also detected in blood, a finding suggesting that blood repertoires may reflect thyroid immune responses. In cross-validation, a model built on a 13 V-J signature told ophthalmopathy apart from stable hyperthyroidism with approximately 90% sensitivity and 81% to 82% specificity, and in testing the same model reached 80%/75%. In validation, progression to ophthalmopathy was predicted by the model with more than 65% sensitivity and roughly 76% specificity, a median of roughly 6 months before onset. A discovery cohort of about a hundred patients, roughly 45 with Graves' ophthalmopathy and 57 with stable Graves' hyperthyroidism, was used to find distinguishing TCR V-J signatures. Prospective prediction of ophthalmopathy was tested in an independent validation cohort consisting of fewer than 20 hyperthyroidism patients and approximately 16 patients who later progressed to ophthalmopathy. The approximately 98 discovery patients were randomly divided into training and test sets at a 7:3 ratio. The study also compared thyroid tissue and blood T-cell repertoires from roughly six Graves' hyperthyroidism patients. Following sampling, methimazole starting at 30 mg daily was given to hyperthyroidism patients, and high-dose intravenous methylprednisolone was given to ophthalmopathy patients. A second multiplex PCR round built the libraries, followed by size selection and purification. Sequencing of the libraries was done on an Illumina HiSeq2000 using paired-end 100 bp reads. Raw data were processed with SOAPnuke, discarding reads with adapters, uncalled bases, mean Phred below 15, or no exact constant-primer or identifier match. COPE v1.2.5 was used to merge the high-quality paired reads, and each unique nucleotide sequence was defined as a clonotype. MiTCR v1.1 was used to align clonotypes to the IMGT TRBV, TRBD and TRBJ reference segments. Only V-J combinations with frequency above 0.0001, covering approximately 99% of repertoires, were analysed. A TCS score was defined as the ratio of F50 (clonal expansion) to E x V (chaos), with BLOSUM62-based TCRdist applied between CDR3 peptides within each V-J. Welch's t-statistics and random forest reduced just over 500 V-J features to 10 to 15, which were used in a naive Bayes classifier (R e1071). Sample size was not statistically predetermined, and investigators were not blinded to group allocation. TCR Vbeta CDR3 sequencing of roughly 140 peripheral blood samples (around 45 ophthalmopathy, 75 to 80 hyperthyroidism and some 17 progressor patients) is reported in the paper.

The sample in question was peripheral blood mononuclear cells (PBMCs), obtained at new diagnosis, from a patient treated with antithyroid drugs. The sequence links TRBV3-1 to TRBJ2-7; perhaps TRBD1 is the D gene, with 5 bases matching. The clonotype comes from a woman younger than 45 with Graves disease. Donor details come from another sample of the same person, matched by shared clones. The CDR3 is CASSFRTQTYEQYF. The DNA sequence reads TGTGCCAGCAGCTTCCGGACACAAACCTACGAGCAGTACTTC.